This T cell receptor (delta chain) emerged from a study of gamma-delta T cells after stem cell transplantation. V was clipped by 0 bases and J by 4 bases, with 29 bases between them. This CDR3 has 20 amino acids. Per the germline V gene, CDR1 is GEAIGNYY and CDR2 is EKD. A few counts support this clone. Since a far larger clone is one base different, this is likely a read error. Other DNA sequences in this sample translate to the same CDR3. TCRdb re-identified clones in the RT-PCR reads via CATT. The data hold more than 15,000 delta-chain clones, with about 9.8% observed a single time. This sequence was found in a human donor. It is not recorded whose cells these are; they may come from a transplant donor. Source material: gamma-delta T cells. This rearrangement joins TRDV2 to TRDJ1; TRDD3 is a possible D gene (7 bases). The CDR3 DNA reads TGTGCCTGTGACACCGTCCCTTCCAACTGGGGATCGGAAAATGGCGATAAACTCATCTTT. It codes for CACDTVPSNWGSENGDKLIF.